Below, one T cell receptor (beta chain) is given with its context. Its specific antigen is unknown. There are no base qualities to consult, and no much larger clone falls within one base. This entry comes from a study of OX40 agonist ivuxolimab in advanced cancers. Regarding the research as a whole: Ivuxolimab was an agonistic, fully human IgG2 monoclonal antibody directed against OX40 (CD134), a costimulatory receptor. Intravenous ivuxolimab was administered to patients every 2 weeks at six dose levels: 0.01, 0.1, 0.3, 1.5, 3 and 10 mg/kg. Of the approximately 50 patients in dose escalation, some 19 had hepatocellular carcinoma, some 15 had melanoma, 9 had renal cell carcinoma and 9 had head and neck cancer. A male proportion of almost 85% and a mean age of about 60 years, ranging from 23 to 79, were recorded for the dose-escalation cohort. Patients were allowed to have had prior anti-PD-1, anti-PD-L1 or anti-CTLA-4 therapy, and roughly 40% of the dose-escalation patients had previously received checkpoint inhibitors. Partial responses occurred in three dose-escalation patients, of whom one had hepatocellular carcinoma and two had cutaneous melanoma. The purpose of peripheral TCRbeta sequencing was to test whether ivuxolimab changed TCR sequence diversity and led to clonal T-cell expansion. The paper reports the monotherapy dose-escalation portion (N of about 54 patients) of the phase I ivuxolimab trial. What the work shows at the level of the full study, not this receptor alone: In partial responders in the 0.1-3.0 mg/kg groups, normalized peripheral clonal expansion was found to be among the lowest, especially among CD8+ T cells. At doses of 0.1 to 3.0 mg/kg, clonal expansion of both CD4+ and CD8+ blood T cells was observed from baseline to week 6. Low levels of normalized T-cell clonal expansion were also seen in some patients who did not respond. The antigen specificity of the clonally expanded peripheral T cells was not determined. After ivuxolimab, more expanded clones were found on average in CD8+ T cells than in CD4+ T cells.

Genomic DNA was extracted from sorted cells for sequencing of the TCRbeta CDR3 region. TCRbeta CDR3 regions were sequenced using the immunoSEQ Assay. Drawn from immuneACCESS, this table holds only the in-frame rearrangements with V and J called that TCRdb kept. Clones are partly lost; checked studies trace under half to an unresolved V gene and leave the rest unexplained. For this sample there are fewer than 100,000 clones; roughly 83% appear just once. In total, the top ten clones hold more than 1.2% of the sample. The trial excluded patients who had a history of autoimmune disease or who were on systemic immunosuppression. Peripheral blood for TCR sequencing was collected from all dose cohorts at baseline, on cycle 4 day 1, and on cycle 7 day 1. The samples were drawn from a first-in-human, open-label, multicenter phase I dose-escalation trial of ivuxolimab. Adults with locally advanced or metastatic melanoma, renal cell carcinoma, hepatocellular carcinoma or head and neck squamous cell carcinoma were enrolled in the trial. Before TCR sequencing, CD4+ T cells and CD8+ T cells from peripheral blood were sorted into separate populations.

Via the germline V gene, CDR1 is MDHEN and CDR2 SYDVKM. V gives up 3 bases and J gives up 8 bases, and the segment between their germline ends measures 13 bases. There are 14 amino acids in the CDR3, from cysteine to phenylalanine inclusive. The entry retains the CDR3 DNA only, 42 bases that are in frame from base 1. The chain is assembled from TRBV28 and TRBJ1-4, with a tentative D gene TRBD1 over 6 matching bases. The sample in question was CD4+ or CD8+ T cells sorted from blood, obtained in a trial of the OX40 agonist ivuxolimab. The TCR was taken from an adult with an advanced solid tumor such as melanoma, head and neck, liver or kidney cancer. The CDR3 region: CASSFLGGNEKLFF. The nucleotide sequence reads TGTGCCAGCAGTTTTTTGGGGGGCAACGAAAAACTGTTTTTT.